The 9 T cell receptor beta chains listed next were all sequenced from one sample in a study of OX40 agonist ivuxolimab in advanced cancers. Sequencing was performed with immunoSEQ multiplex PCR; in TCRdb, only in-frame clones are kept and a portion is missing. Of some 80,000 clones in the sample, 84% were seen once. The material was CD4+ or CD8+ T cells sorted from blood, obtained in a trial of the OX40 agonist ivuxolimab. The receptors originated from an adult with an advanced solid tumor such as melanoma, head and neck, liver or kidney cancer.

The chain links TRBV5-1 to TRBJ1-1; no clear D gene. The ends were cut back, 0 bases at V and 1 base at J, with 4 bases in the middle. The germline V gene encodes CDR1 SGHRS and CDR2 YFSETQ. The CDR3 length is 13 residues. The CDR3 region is CASSLGGNTEAFF. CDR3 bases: TGCGCCAGCAGCTTGGGCGGGAACACTGAAGCTTTCTTT.

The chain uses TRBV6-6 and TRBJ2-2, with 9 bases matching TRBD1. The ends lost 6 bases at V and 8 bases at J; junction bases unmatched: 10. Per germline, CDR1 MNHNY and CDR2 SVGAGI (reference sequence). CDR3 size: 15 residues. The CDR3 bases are TGTGCCAGCAGCTCCGGGACAGGGAATTGGGGGGAGCTGTTTTTT. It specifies CASSSGTGNWGELFF.

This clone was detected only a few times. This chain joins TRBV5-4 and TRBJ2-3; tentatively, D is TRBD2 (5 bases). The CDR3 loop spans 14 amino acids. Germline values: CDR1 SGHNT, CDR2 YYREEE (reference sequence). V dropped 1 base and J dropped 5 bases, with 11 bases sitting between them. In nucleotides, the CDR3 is TGTGCCAGCAGCTTGAGGGAACTAGGAGATACGCAGTATTTT. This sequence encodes CASSLRELGDTQYF.

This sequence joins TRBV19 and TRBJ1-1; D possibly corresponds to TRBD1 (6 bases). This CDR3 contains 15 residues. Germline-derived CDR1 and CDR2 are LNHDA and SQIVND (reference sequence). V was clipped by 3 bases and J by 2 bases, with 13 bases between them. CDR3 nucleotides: TGTGCCAGTAGTATCCGGGACAACGGTAACACTGAAGCTTTCTTT. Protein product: CASSIRDNGNTEAFF.

The CDR3 spells CASSEAAGNQPQHF. Here the CDR3 DNA reads TGTGCCAGCAGTGAAGCTGCGGGTAATCAGCCCCAGCATTTT. The rearrangement links TRBV6-1 to TRBJ1-5; D is undetermined. This CDR3 spans 14 amino acids. V lost 0 bases and J 4 bases, leaving 7 bases between the germline ends. Germline CDR1 MNHNS, CDR2 SASEGT.

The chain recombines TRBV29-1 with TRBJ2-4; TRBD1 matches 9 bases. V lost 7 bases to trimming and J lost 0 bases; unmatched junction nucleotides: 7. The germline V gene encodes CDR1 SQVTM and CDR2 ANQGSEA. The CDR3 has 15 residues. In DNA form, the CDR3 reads TGCAGCGCCGGGGACAGGGAATCAGCCAAAAACATTCAGTACTTC. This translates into CSAGDRESAKNIQYF.

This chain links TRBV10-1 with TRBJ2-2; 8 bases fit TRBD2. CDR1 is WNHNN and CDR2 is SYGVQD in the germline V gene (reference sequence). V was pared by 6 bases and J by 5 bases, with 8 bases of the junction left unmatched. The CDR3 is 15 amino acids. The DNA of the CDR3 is TGCGCCAGCAGCTGGGGAGCGGGGGAGACCGGGGAGCTGTTTTTT. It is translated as CASSWGAGETGELFF.

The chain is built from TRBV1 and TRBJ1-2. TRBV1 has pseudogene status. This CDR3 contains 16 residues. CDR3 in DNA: TGCACCAGCAGCCAACCCCCTACGGGGGCCGCCTATGGCTACACCTTC. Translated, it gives CTSSQPPTGAAYGYTF.

CDR3: CASSLDDDFSYTF. In DNA form, the CDR3 reads TGTGCCAGCAGCTTAGACGACGATTTCAGCTACACCTTC. This chain joins TRBV7-9 and TRBJ1-2; D unresolved. CDR1 and CDR2 from the germline V gene are SEHNR and FQNEAQ (reference sequence). V lost 1 base and J lost 9, with 12 bases in between. The CDR3 is 13 residues long.